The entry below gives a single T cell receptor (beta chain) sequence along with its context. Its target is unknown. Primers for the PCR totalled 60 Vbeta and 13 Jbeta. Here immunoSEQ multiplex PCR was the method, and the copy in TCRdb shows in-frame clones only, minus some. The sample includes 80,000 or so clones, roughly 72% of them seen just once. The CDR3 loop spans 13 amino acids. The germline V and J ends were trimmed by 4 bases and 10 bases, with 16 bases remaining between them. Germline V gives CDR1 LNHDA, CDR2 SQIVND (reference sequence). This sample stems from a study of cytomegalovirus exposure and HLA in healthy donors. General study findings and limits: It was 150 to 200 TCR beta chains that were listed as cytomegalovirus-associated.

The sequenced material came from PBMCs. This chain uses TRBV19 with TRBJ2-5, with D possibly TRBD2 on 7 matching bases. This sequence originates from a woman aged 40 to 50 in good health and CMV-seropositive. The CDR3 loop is CASSTMEGGGQYF. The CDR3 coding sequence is TGTGCCAGTAGTACGATGGAGGGAGGGGGCCAGTACTTC.